The T cell receptor (beta chain) described here comes from a study of PD-1 blockade in classical Hodgkin lymphoma. Turning to the study itself: Each patient was given nivolumab 3 mg/kg through a vein every 2 weeks.

General study results and limits: CD4+ but not CD8+ TCR diversity rose significantly by C4D1. The origin of the repertoire differences remains undefined, with disease activity or prior therapy as possible causes. Some patients began nivolumab under 1 year after ASCT. These patients were excluded from later analyses.

The patients all showed relapse after autologous stem cell transplantation, while their brentuximab vedotin exposure varied. The table came from immunoSEQ multiplex PCR; TCRdb's copy has only in-frame clones and leaves some out. The top ten clones hold about 11% of a sample with some 13,000 clones, approximately 92% of them seen once. With 0 bases clipped from V and 7 bases from J, the junction kept 10 bases outside the gene matches. Germline V gives CDR1 SGHRS, CDR2 YFSETQ. This CDR3 region has 17 residues. A word on this clone: The target antigen is unknown.

The sequencing used peripheral blood mononuclear cells (PBMCs), collected at baseline. This clonotype was obtained from a human donor with classical Hodgkin lymphoma. The chain is built from TRBV5-1 and TRBJ2-1; 10 positions match TRBD2. CDR3 in DNA: TGCGCCAGCAGCTTGGATCCTAGCGGGGGTACGGTTAATGAGCAGTTCTTC. Protein product: CASSLDPSGGTVNEQFF.